These 13 T cell receptor beta chains were all obtained from the same sample, sequenced in a study of blood T cell repertoires in COVID-19. This table comes from immunoSEQ multiplex PCR, and its TCRdb copy is limited to in-frame clones, with some not included. The sample holds 150,000 or so clones, about nine tenths seen once. The specimen was peripheral blood. These receptors originate from a man between 18 and 35 years old with acute or convalescent COVID-19.

CDR3 sequence reads: CSVLGGFDSGHLIVGYTF. CDR3 bases: TGCAGCGTACTAGGGGGTTTCGACAGCGGTCATCTTATAGTGGGCTACACCTTC. The chain links TRBV29-1 to TRBJ1-2; TRBD1 might be the D (6 bases). V lost 6 bases and J lost 8, with 34 bases in between. CDR1 is SQVTM and CDR2 is ANQGSEA in the germline V gene. The CDR3 spans 18 residues.

The chain couples TRBV15 to TRBJ2-5, with 10 nucleotides matching TRBD1. Looked up from germline, CDR1 is LNHNV and CDR2 is YYDKDF (reference sequence). This CDR3 spans 16 amino acids. V gave up 4 bases and J gave up 2 bases; unmatched junction bases: 7. For the CDR3, the DNA is TGTGCCACCAGCAAATCGACAGGGGGCAATCAAGAGACCCAGTACTTC. Translating it yields CATSKSTGGNQETQYF.

The rearrangement uses TRBV7-2 and TRBJ2-5; 9 bases match TRBD1. This CDR3 has 16 residues. The V gene end was trimmed by 0 bases and the J gene end by 3 bases; junction bases not matched to a gene: 5. Per germline, CDR1 SGHTA and CDR2 FQGNSA. The CDR3 coding sequence is TGTGCCAGCAGCTTAGCTTCTTGGGACAGGGAAGAGACCCAGTACTTC. Its protein product is CASSLASWDREETQYF.

The CDR3 DNA follows: TGCAGCGTCGTTGAAGCAGGGAAGCGAGAAGGCTACACCTTC. It specifies CSVVEAGKREGYTF. This chain links TRBV29-1 with TRBJ1-2; weak D call: TRBD1 (5 bases). From germline, CDR1 is SQVTM and CDR2 ANQGSEA. The CDR3 has 14 residues. The V and J ends lost 6 bases and 8 bases respectively, with 22 bases between them.

DNA of the CDR3: TGCGCCAGCACTTGGACAGGGGGCTCTGGAAACACCATATATTTT. Translating it yields CASTWTGGSGNTIYF. This chain uses TRBV10-2 with TRBJ1-3; TRBD1 matches 10 bases. V was pared by 7 bases and J by 0 bases, with 3 bases of the junction left unmatched. CDR1 WSHSY and CDR2 SAAADI come from the germline V gene. CDR3 length: 15 amino acids.

CDR3 protein: CASSYRGQAGEKLFF. As DNA, the CDR3 is TGTGCCAGCAGTTACCGGGGACAGGCGGGTGAAAAACTGTTTTTT. The rearrangement joins TRBV6-6 to TRBJ1-4, with 8 positions matching TRBD1. Germline CDR1 MNHNY, CDR2 SVGAGI (reference sequence). The CDR3 runs to 15 residues. V lost 2 bases and J lost 7; bases outside the gene matches: 6.

The chain has TRBV24-1 and TRBJ1-4; D perhaps matches TRBD1 (5 bases). The CDR3 extends over 16 amino acids. V dropped 3 bases and J dropped 7 bases, with 17 bases sitting between them. Germline CDR1 is KGHDR and CDR2 is SFDVKD. The CDR3 DNA reads as TGTGCCACCAGTGATCCCACCGGGGGAATTGGTGAAAAACTGTTTTTT. Protein: CATSDPTGGIGEKLFF.

The rearrangement joins TRBV5-6 to TRBJ1-5; D call uncertain. Trimming cost V 7 bases and J 2 bases, with 19 bases left between them. Germline-derived CDR1 and CDR2 are SGHDT and YYEEEE. This CDR3 region has 16 residues. The CDR3 region has the DNA TGTGCCAGCGTCAGCGGGAATGGAGGAGGCAATCAGCCCCAGCATTTT. It specifies CASVSGNGGGNQPQHF.

The table lists this clone with a few counts. CDR3: CASRLTFLYGYTF. Written as DNA, the CDR3 is TGTGCCAGCAGGTTGACTTTCCTCTATGGCTACACCTTC. V is TRBV6-5 and J is TRBJ1-2, with D unresolved. V lost 6 bases and J 4 bases, leaving 12 bases between the germline ends. Germline CDR1 and CDR2: MNHEY and SVGAGI. The CDR3 covers 13 residues.

The chain combines TRBV7-2 with TRBJ1-1; no clear D. The CDR3 spans 12 residues. Looked up from germline, CDR1 is SGHTA and CDR2 is FQGNSA. The V and J ends lost 11 bases and 0 bases respectively, with 10 bases between them. In nucleotides, the CDR3 is TGTGCCCCCCGGGTCATGAACACTGAAGCTTTCTTT. Amino acid sequence: CAPRVMNTEAFF. The full variable domain, in which reference TRBV7-2 and TRBJ1-1 provide the parts outside the CDR3, is GAGVSQSPSNKVTEKGKDVELRCDPISGHTALYWYRQSLGQGLEFLIYFQGNSAPDKSGLPSDRFSAERTGGSVSTLTIQRTQQEDSAVYLCAPRVMNTEAFFGQGTRLTVV.

The genes are TRBV5-1 and TRBJ2-1; 7 bases are a match to TRBD1. Trimming at V came to 3 bases and at J to 7 bases, leaving 7 bases not matched to a gene. The CDR3 totals 14 residues. From germline, CDR1 is SGHRS and CDR2 YFSETQ. As DNA, the CDR3 is TGCGCCAGCAGCTCGCACAGGGGACCTAATGAGCAGTTCTTC. Translated, it gives CASSSHRGPNEQFF.

The J gene is TRBJ2-7, the V gene TRBV2; 7 nucleotides agree with TRBD2. CDR1 is SNHLY, CDR2 FYNNEI, per germline. J lost 4 bases, V lost 0 bases, and 12 bases had no gene match. CDR3 length: 17 amino acids. DNA of the CDR3: TGTGCCAGCAGTGAAGCGCGGGGGAGGATGCAGGGATACGAGCAGTACTTC. Its translation: CASSEARGRMQGYEQYF.

The chain couples TRBV5-6 to TRBJ2-3, with 7 bases identical to TRBD1. With 5 bases clipped from V and 1 base from J, the junction kept 7 bases outside the gene matches. In germline, CDR1 is SGHDT, CDR2 YYEEEE. This CDR3 has 15 residues. The CDR3 sequence: CASRVQGSGTDTQYF. In DNA form, the CDR3 reads TGTGCCAGCAGGGTACAGGGGAGCGGCACAGATACGCAGTATTTT.